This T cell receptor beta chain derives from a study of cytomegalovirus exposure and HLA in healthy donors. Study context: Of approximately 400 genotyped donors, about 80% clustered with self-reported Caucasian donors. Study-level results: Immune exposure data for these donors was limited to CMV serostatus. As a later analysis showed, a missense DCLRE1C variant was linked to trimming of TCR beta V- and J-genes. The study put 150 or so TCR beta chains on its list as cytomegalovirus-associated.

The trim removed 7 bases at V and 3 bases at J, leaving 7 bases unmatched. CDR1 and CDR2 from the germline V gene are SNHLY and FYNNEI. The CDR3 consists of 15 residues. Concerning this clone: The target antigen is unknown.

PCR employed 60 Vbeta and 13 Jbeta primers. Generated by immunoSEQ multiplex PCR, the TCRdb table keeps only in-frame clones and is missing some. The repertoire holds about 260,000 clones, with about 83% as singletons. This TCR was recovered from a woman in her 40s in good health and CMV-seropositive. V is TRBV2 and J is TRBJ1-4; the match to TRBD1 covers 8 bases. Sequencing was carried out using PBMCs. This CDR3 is CASKSQGAANEKLFF. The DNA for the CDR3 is TGTGCCAGCAAGTCCCAGGGGGCGGCTAATGAAAAACTGTTTTTT.